What follows describes a single T cell receptor (beta chain). Its antigen is undetermined. There were TCR beta CDR3 regions amplified from RNA transcripts. Initially, a first-round RT-PCR of the TCR CDR3 employed the HTBI primer set. Via MiXCR, TCRdb re-called the multiplex PCR reads, giving one row per CDR3 protein. The repertoire has hundreds of thousands of distinct CDR3 sequences, approximately 14% of them found once; the top ten carry around 7.7%. Germline-derived CDR1 and CDR2 are DFQATT and SNEGSKA (reference sequence). This CDR3 is built from 17 residues. V was pared by 5 bases and J by 4 bases, with 10 bases of the junction left unmatched. The record originates from a study of T cells in Graves' hyperthyroidism and ophthalmopathy. Study-level points and caveats: Blood samples included most of the expanded thyroid clonotypes exceeding 0.001. Ophthalmopathy was separated from stable hyperthyroidism by a 13 V-J model. Model output signaled ophthalmopathy a median around 6.9 months ahead of onset.

Uncontrolled infection, other autoimmune disease, pregnancy and lactation each barred patients from inclusion. The source material was blood. This clonotype was sampled from a young woman with Graves' hyperthyroidism. The J gene is TRBJ2-3, the V gene TRBV20-1; 15 bases align to TRBD2. This CDR3 reads CSAGLSRTSGGADTQYF. The CDR3, as DNA: TGCAGTGCTGGCCTTAGTAGGACTAGCGGGGGGGCAGATACGCAGTATTTT.